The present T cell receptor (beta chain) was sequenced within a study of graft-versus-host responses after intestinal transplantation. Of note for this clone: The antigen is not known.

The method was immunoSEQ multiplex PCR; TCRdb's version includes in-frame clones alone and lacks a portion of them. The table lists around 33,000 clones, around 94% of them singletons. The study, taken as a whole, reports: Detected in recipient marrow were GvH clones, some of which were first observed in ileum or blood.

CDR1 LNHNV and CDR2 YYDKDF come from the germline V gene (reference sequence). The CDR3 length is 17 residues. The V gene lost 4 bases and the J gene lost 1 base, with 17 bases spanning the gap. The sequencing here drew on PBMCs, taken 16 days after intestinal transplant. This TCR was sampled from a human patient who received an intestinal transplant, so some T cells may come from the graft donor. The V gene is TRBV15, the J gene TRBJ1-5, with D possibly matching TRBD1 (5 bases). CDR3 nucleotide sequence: TGTGCCACCAGCAACCCTTCAGGGAGTTACAGCAATCAGCCCCAGCATTTT. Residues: CATSNPSGSYSNQPQHF.